This T cell receptor (beta chain) was sequenced in a study of beta chain features in type 1 diabetes. Reverse transcribing all isolated RNA meant expressed TCRB transcripts were sequenced. The data were produced by immunoSEQ multiplex PCR, yet TCRdb's version contains in-frame clones alone and is incomplete. The table includes around 330,000 clones, approximately 9.9% detected once. Trimming at V came to 0 bases and at J to 2 bases, leaving 0 bases not matched to a gene. CDR3 size: 14 residues. The germline V gene has CDR1 GTSNPN and CDR2 SVGIG (reference sequence). This clone showed up just a few times. Other DNA sequences of this sample code for an identical CDR3.

The source is a young woman in good health. J is TRBJ1-4 and V is TRBV30; 7 bases are a match to TRBD1. The sample consisted of naive CD4+ T cells from blood. The chain's CDR3 is CAWSVGGTNEKLFF. The DNA for the CDR3 is TGTGCCTGGAGTGTAGGGGGCACTAATGAAAAACTGTTTTTT.